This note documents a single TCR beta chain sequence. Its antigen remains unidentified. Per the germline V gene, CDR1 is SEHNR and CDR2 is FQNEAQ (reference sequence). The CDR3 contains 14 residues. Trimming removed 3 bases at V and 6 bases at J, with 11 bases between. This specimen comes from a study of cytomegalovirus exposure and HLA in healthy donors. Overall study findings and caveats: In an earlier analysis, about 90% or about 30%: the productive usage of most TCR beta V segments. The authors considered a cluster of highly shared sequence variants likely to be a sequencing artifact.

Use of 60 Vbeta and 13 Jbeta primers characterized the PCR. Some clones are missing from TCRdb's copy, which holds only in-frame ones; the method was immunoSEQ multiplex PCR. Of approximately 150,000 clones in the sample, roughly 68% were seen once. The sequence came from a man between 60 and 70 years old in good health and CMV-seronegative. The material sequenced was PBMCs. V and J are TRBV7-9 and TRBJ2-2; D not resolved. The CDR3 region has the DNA TGTGCCAGCAGCTTGGTAGTTAGTTCCGGGGAGCTGTTTTTT. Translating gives CASSLVVSSGELFF.